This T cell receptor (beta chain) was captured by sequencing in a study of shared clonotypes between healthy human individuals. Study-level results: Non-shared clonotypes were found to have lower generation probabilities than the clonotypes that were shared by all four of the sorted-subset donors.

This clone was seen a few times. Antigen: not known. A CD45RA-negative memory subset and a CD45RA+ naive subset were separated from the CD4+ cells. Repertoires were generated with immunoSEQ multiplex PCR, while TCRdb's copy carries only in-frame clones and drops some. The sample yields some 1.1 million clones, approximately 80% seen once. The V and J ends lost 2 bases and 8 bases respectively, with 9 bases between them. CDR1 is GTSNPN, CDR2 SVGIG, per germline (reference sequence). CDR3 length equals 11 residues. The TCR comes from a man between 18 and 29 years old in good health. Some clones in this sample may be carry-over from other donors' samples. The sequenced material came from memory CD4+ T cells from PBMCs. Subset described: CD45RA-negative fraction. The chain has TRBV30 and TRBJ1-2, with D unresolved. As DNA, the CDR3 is TGTGCCTGGAGTTCAACGATGGGCTACACCTTC. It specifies CAWSSTMGYTF.